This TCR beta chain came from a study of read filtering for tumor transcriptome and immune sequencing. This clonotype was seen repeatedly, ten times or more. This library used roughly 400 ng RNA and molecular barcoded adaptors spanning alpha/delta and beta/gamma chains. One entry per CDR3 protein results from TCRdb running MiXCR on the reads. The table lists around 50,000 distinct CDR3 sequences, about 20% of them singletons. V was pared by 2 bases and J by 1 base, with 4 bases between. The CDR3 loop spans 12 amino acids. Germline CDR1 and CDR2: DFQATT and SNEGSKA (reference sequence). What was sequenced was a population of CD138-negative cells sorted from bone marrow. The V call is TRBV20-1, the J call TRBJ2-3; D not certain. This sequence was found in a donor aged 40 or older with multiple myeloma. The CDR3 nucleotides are TGCAGTGCTAGACTTGGCACAGATACGCAGTATTTT. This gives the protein CSARLGTDTQYF.